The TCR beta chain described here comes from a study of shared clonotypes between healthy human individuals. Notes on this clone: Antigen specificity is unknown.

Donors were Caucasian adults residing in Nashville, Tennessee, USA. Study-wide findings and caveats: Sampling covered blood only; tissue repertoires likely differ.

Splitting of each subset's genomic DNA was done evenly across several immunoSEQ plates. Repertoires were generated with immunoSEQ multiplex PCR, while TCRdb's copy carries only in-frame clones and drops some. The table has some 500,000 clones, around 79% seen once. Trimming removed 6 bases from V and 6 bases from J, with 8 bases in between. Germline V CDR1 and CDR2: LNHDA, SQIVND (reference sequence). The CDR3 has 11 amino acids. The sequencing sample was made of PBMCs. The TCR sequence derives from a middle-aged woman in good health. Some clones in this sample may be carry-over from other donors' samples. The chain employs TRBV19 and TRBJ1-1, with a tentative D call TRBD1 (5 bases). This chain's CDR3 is CASRQGPEAFF. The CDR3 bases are TGTGCCAGTAGGCAGGGACCTGAAGCTTTCTTT.